The next 23 T cell receptor beta chains were all read from a single sample in a study of cytomegalovirus exposure and HLA in healthy donors. PCR involved 60 Vbeta and 13 Jbeta primers. Sequenced by immunoSEQ multiplex PCR; TCRdb stores in-frame clones only, minus some. The sample has more than 150,000 clones, about 79% seen once. The sample consisted of PBMCs. All receptors come from a man aged 18 to 29 in good health and CMV-seronegative.

This clone has only a few counts. The J gene is TRBJ2-2, the V gene TRBV4-1; 10 bases map to TRBD1. The CDR3 spans 16 residues. CDR1 and CDR2 from the germline V gene are MGHRA and YSYEKL. V trimming: 3 bases; J trimming: 4 bases; junction bases outside the gene matches: 5. DNA for the CDR3: TGCGCCAGCAGCCAGAGGGGACAGGGGCTCACCGGGGAGCTGTTTTTT. Encoded protein: CASSQRGQGLTGELFF.

This chain joins TRBV18 and TRBJ1-1; D gene uncertain. The V and J ends lost 0 bases and 8 bases respectively, with 10 bases between them. The CDR3 contains 13 residues. Germline assignment: CDR1 KGHSH and CDR2 LQKENI. The CDR3 DNA reads as TGTGCCAGCTCACCACCGGTTGGGGAGGAAGCTTTCTTT. Residues: CASSPPVGEEAFF.

This rearrangement joins TRBV30 to TRBJ2-1, with 14 nucleotides matching TRBD2. The V gene's germline CDR1 is GTSNPN and CDR2 SVGIG (reference sequence). J gave up 2 bases and V 2 bases, and 2 bases lay outside the gene matches. The CDR3 spans 16 residues. This chain's CDR3 is CAWSRTSGGTYNEQFF. CDR3 DNA: TGTGCCTGGAGTCGGACTAGCGGGGGGACCTACAATGAGCAGTTCTTC. Supplemented by reference TRBV30 and TRBJ2-1, the full variable domain reads SQTIHQWPATLVQPVGSPLSLECTVEGTSNPNLYWYRQAAGRGLQLLFYSVGIGQISSEVPQNLSASRPQDRQFILSSKKLLLSDSGFYLCAWSRTSGGTYNEQFFGPGTRLTVL.

This clone was picked up a small number of times. V is TRBV6-5 and J is TRBJ1-1, with a tentative D call TRBD1 (5 bases). CDR1 is MNHEY, CDR2 SVGAGI, per germline. This CDR3 is 13 amino acids long. V was cut by 10 bases and J by 3 bases, with 15 bases left in between. The CDR3 here is CATTTMGHTEAFF. The CDR3, as DNA: TGTGCCACCACAACGATGGGGCACACTGAAGCTTTCTTT.

The chain has TRBV5-4 and TRBJ1-4; no clear D. The V gene's germline CDR1 is SGHNT and CDR2 YYREEE (reference sequence). The CDR3 extends over 16 amino acids. The V end was cut by 4 bases, the J end by 4 bases, with 17 bases between. The CDR3 DNA is TGTGCCAGCAGCCCCACTGCGGCCCTGGGTAATGAAAAACTGTTTTTT. Translated, it gives CASSPTAALGNEKLFF.

The chain combines TRBV30 with TRBJ2-5, with TRBD2 identical over 15 bases. CDR1 is GTSNPN and CDR2 is SVGIG in the germline V gene (reference sequence). The junction had 6 bases not matched to a gene; V was cut back by 2 bases and J by 5 bases. The CDR3 length is 16 residues. The CDR3 coding sequence is TGTGCCTGGAGTCCAGGGACTAGCGGGAGGAGTGAGACCCAGTACTTC. Its protein is CAWSPGTSGRSETQYF.

About this clone: Within the sample, other DNA sequences also encode this same CDR3. The chain combines TRBV15 with TRBJ2-3, with TRBD1 identical over 8 bases. The germline CDR1 and CDR2 sequences are LNHNV and YYDKDF (reference sequence). V shed 0 bases and J 3 bases; nucleotides not matched to a gene: 5. This CDR3 has 16 residues. In DNA form, the CDR3 reads TGTGCCACCAGCAGAGATCAGGGGGCTCGGACAGATACGCAGTATTTT. Translated: CATSRDQGARTDTQYF.

The genes are TRBV11-2 and TRBJ1-4, with D uncertain. The germline CDR1 and CDR2 sequences are SGHAT and FQNNGV. This CDR3 contains 15 residues. Trimming took off 2 bases at V and 4 bases at J, with 11 bases between the two ends. The CDR3 protein is CASSLLSRFNEKLFF. Here the CDR3 DNA reads TGTGCCAGCAGCTTACTAAGTCGGTTTAATGAAAAACTGTTTTTT.

The chain recombines TRBV2 with TRBJ2-1; TRBD2 is a possible D gene (6 bases). Germline CDR1 reads SNHLY; CDR2 reads FYNNEI. With 7 bases removed from V and 10 bases from J, the gap between germline ends came to 20 bases. The CDR3 runs to 14 residues. In nucleotides, the CDR3 is TGTGCCAGCACCAGGGACTGGGTGGGGTGGGAGCAGTTCTTC. Its protein is CASTRDWVGWEQFF.

The chain has TRBV10-2 and TRBJ2-1; D remains unclear. Looked up from germline, CDR1 is WSHSY and CDR2 is SAAADI. V was clipped by 2 bases and J by 9 bases, with 8 bases between them. CDR3 size: 12 residues. The DNA of the CDR3 is TGCGCCAGCAGTGAGGCGGCGATTGAGCAGTTCTTC. This sequence encodes CASSEAAIEQFF.

The chain employs TRBV9 and TRBJ2-1, with 7 bases matching TRBD2. V was pared by 0 bases and J by 7 bases, with 7 bases of the junction left unmatched. CDR3 size: 15 residues. Germline CDR1 and CDR2: SGDLS and YYNGEE. The CDR3 nucleotides read TGTGCCAGCAGCGTAGGGGCGGGAGTGCTAAATGAGCAGTTCTTC. Translating it yields CASSVGAGVLNEQFF.

CDR3 region: CASSEIRGASGNTIYF. The CDR3 DNA sequence: TGTGCCAGCAGTGAGATCCGGGGGGCGTCTGGAAACACCATATATTTT. The chain employs TRBV2 and TRBJ1-3; D is perhaps TRBD1 (6 bases). The CDR3 runs 16 residues. CDR1 and CDR2 from the germline V gene are SNHLY and FYNNEI. The V end lost 3 bases, the J end lost 1 base, and 13 bases lay between the germline ends.

V is TRBV29-1 and J is TRBJ2-1; D ambiguous. V gave up 3 bases and J gave up 4 bases, with 13 bases separating them. Germline CDR1 is SQVTM and CDR2 is ANQGSEA. The CDR3 loop spans 14 amino acids. Written as DNA, the CDR3 is TGCAGCGTTGACGATGGGCCTTCTTACAATGAGCAGTTCTTC. It yields the protein CSVDDGPSYNEQFF.

This chain joins TRBV9 and TRBJ1-6, with unresolved D. In germline, CDR1 is SGDLS, CDR2 YYNGEE. V lost 5 bases to trimming and J lost 4 bases, with 19 bases between them. There are 17 residues in the CDR3. As DNA, the CDR3 is TGTGCCAGCAGTTTGATACCGATTATCACTTATAATTCACCCCTCCACTTT. Translation gives CASSLIPIITYNSPLHF. Complete variable domain (other parts from reference TRBV9 and TRBJ1-6): DSGVTQTPKHLITATGQRVTLRCSPRSGDLSVYWYQQSLDQGLQFLIQYYNGEERAKGNILERFSAQQFPDLHSELNLSSLELGDSALYFCASSLIPIITYNSPLHFGNGTRLTVT.

V and J are TRBV27 and TRBJ2-7; 11 nucleotides agree with TRBD2. Germline CDR1 MNHEY, CDR2 SMNVEV (reference sequence). J lost 12 bases, V lost 6 bases, and 19 bases had no gene match. The CDR3 is made up of 16 amino acids. CDR3 amino acids: CASSFLTSGMGGGVYF. Here the CDR3 DNA reads TGTGCCAGCAGCTTTCTGACTAGCGGGATGGGGGGCGGGGTGTACTTC.

This clone was detected only a few times. The chain is built from TRBV5-1 and TRBJ2-5, with 12 bases identical to TRBD2. This CDR3 is built from 15 residues. Germline CDR1 and CDR2: SGHRS and YFSETQ. The J segment lost 5 bases and the V segment lost 4 bases, leaving 6 bases of the junction unmatched. The CDR3 nucleotides are TGCGCCAGCAGCCCGACTAGCGGGAGTGGGGAGACCCAGTACTTC. This translates into CASSPTSGSGETQYF.

This chain joins TRBV7-2 and TRBJ2-3; D unclear. The CDR3 runs 13 residues. The germline V gene has CDR1 SGHTA and CDR2 FQGNSA. V lost 6 bases and J lost 0, with 7 bases in between. This chain's CDR3 is CASRAASTDTQYF. Here the CDR3 DNA reads TGTGCCAGCAGGGCGGCTAGCACAGATACGCAGTATTTT.

For this clone: Germline is not matched at one junction end, which may reflect a read error. The chain links TRBV19 to TRBJ1-5; 9 bases match TRBD1. This CDR3 is built from 14 residues. The germline V gene has CDR1 LNHDA and CDR2 SQIVND (reference sequence). CDR3 loop: CVSRQGGSNQPQHF. The CDR3 DNA sequence: TGTGTCAGTAGACAGGGGGGCAGCAATCAGCCCCAGCATTTT.

The chain couples TRBV2 to TRBJ2-3; D is perhaps TRBD1 (5 bases). CDR1 is SNHLY, CDR2 FYNNEI, per germline. V was cut by 2 bases and J by 4 bases, with 22 bases left in between. This CDR3 comprises 18 residues. CDR3 sequence: CASSETPRTQGGADTQYF. CDR3 nucleotides: TGTGCCAGCAGTGAAACGCCCAGAACCCAGGGTGGTGCAGATACGCAGTATTTT.

The rearrangement uses TRBV2 and TRBJ1-5, with no clear D. Germline lookup yields CDR1 SNHLY and CDR2 FYNNEI. V lost 2 bases, J lost 4 bases, and 9 bases lay in between. CDR3 size: 14 residues. CDR3 loop: CASSEFSGNQPQHF. DNA for the CDR3: TGTGCCAGCAGTGAATTTAGCGGAAATCAGCCCCAGCATTTT.

The rearrangement links TRBV2 to TRBJ1-5, with a tentative D call TRBD1 (5 bases). Germline loops: CDR1 SNHLY, CDR2 FYNNEI. This CDR3 comprises 14 residues. V was pared by 3 bases and J by 3 bases, with 9 bases between. CDR3 nucleotide sequence: TGTGCCAGCAGTGACCACAGGCCCAATCAGCCCCAGCATTTT. Protein: CASSDHRPNQPQHF.

V and J are TRBV6-1 and TRBJ1-2; possible D gene TRBD1, 5 bases. Germline V CDR1 and CDR2: MNHNS, SASEGT. This CDR3 region has 15 residues. V lost 6 bases, J lost 1 base, and 15 bases lay in between. CDR3 amino acids: CASSVTTDFNYGYTF. In nucleotides, the CDR3 is TGTGCCAGCAGCGTAACGACAGATTTTAACTATGGCTACACCTTC.

The chain has TRBV30 and TRBJ2-5; no clear D. Germline lookup yields CDR1 GTSNPN and CDR2 SVGIG (reference sequence). Trimming shortened V by 4 bases and J by 4 bases, and 10 bases separated the two germline ends. This CDR3 comprises 12 residues. The CDR3 region is CAWNPSRETQYF. The CDR3 DNA sequence: TGTGCCTGGAACCCTTCGAGAGAGACCCAGTACTTC.